This T cell receptor beta chain was captured by sequencing in a study of blood T cells in healthy people across ages. Study context: Capturing about one barcoded beta molecule per two T cells was achieved by template switching.

A sample-barcoded 5' primer and a J-beta primer mix were used in a second PCR of about 7 to 12 cycles. TCRdb recomputed calls from the 5' RACE reads with MiXCR, one row per CDR3 protein. The sample holds roughly 2 million distinct CDR3 sequences, just under 50% seen once. The CDR3 spans 14 residues. CDR1 is MNHEY, CDR2 SVGAGI, per germline. The J segment lost 11 bases and the V segment lost 5 bases, leaving 12 bases of the junction unmatched. Regarding the study as a whole: Per million T cells, TCR beta diversity dropped about linearly as age rose.

Each of the donors had roughly 9.1 milliliters of peripheral blood drawn into EDTA-treated Vacutainer tubes. With respect to this clonotype: What it recognizes is unknown.

Sequencing used blood. The TCR was taken from a woman in her thirties or forties in good health. V is TRBV6-5 and J is TRBJ2-5; 9 bases line up with TRBD1. The CDR3 reads CASSRGQGFNEQYF. CDR3 in DNA: TGTGCCAGCAGTCGGGGACAGGGTTTCAATGAGCAGTACTTC.